Following are 10 T cell receptor beta chains from one sample sequenced in a study of blood T cell repertoires in COVID-19. Profiled with immunoSEQ multiplex PCR; TCRdb holds only in-frame clones, not every one. The sample includes a few hundred thousand clones, around 85% of them seen just once. Material for sequencing was PBMCs or T cells enriched from blood (not recorded which). The receptors originated from a man in his thirties or forties who had recovered from COVID-19.

This clone is a singleton in its sample. The rearrangement uses TRBV7-8 and TRBJ2-1; D possibly corresponds to TRBD1 (5 bases). The CDR3 contains 16 residues. Germline-derived CDR1 and CDR2 are SGHVS and FQNEAQ. With 2 bases removed from V and 8 bases from J, the gap between germline ends came to 19 bases. The CDR3 region is CASSLKRSPGSYEQFF. The CDR3 DNA reads as TGTGCCAGCAGCTTAAAGAGGTCCCCAGGGTCATATGAGCAGTTCTTC.

V gene TRBV5-1 combines with J gene TRBJ2-1; no clear D. CDR1 is SGHRS and CDR2 is YFSETQ in the germline V gene. V was pared by 2 bases and J by 10 bases, with 16 bases between. This CDR3 has 14 amino acids. Here the CDR3 reads CASSFPPQVAEQFF. The DNA of the CDR3 is TGCGCCAGCAGCTTCCCCCCCCAGGTGGCGGAGCAGTTCTTC.

The CDR3 DNA follows: TGTGCCAGCAGTTACGCACGGGACAGAGCCACTGAAGCTTTCTTT. Translation gives CASSYARDRATEAFF. The V and J genes are TRBV6-5 and TRBJ1-1, with TRBD1 identical over 7 bases. This CDR3 contains 15 residues. V trimming: 2 bases; J trimming: 4 bases; junction bases outside the gene matches: 7. Germline V gene lookup returns CDR1 MNHEY and CDR2 SVGAGI.

This sequence joins TRBV10-3 and TRBJ1-4, with D uncertain. Germline V gene lookup returns CDR1 ENHRY and CDR2 SYGVKD. This CDR3 spans 18 amino acids. With 3 bases removed from V and 0 bases from J, the gap between germline ends came to 17 bases. The DNA of the CDR3 is TGTGCCATCAGTGAAGCTTCTTTGATTATGGCAACTAATGAAAAACTGTTTTTT. Amino acids: CAISEASLIMATNEKLFF.

The rearrangement joins TRBV10-3 to TRBJ2-3, with D possibly being TRBD2 (6 bases). The V end was cut by 10 bases, the J end by 0 bases, with 17 bases between. This CDR3 has 15 residues. Per germline, CDR1 ENHRY and CDR2 SYGVKD. CDR3 residues: CATRIGRGSTDTQYF. Written as DNA, the CDR3 is TGTGCCACGAGGATTGGACGGGGGAGCACAGATACGCAGTATTTT.

The chain carries TRBV15 and TRBJ1-3, with D unclear. Germline lookup yields CDR1 LNHNV and CDR2 YYDKDF (reference sequence). This CDR3 comprises 15 residues. The V end was cut by 4 bases, the J end by 4 bases, with 14 bases between. CDR3 nucleotides: TGTGCCACCAGCATAGACCGGGTTACAGGAAACACCATATATTTT. This encodes CATSIDRVTGNTIYF.

This clone was seen a handful of times. The chain uses TRBV6-6 and TRBJ2-7; D perhaps matches TRBD2 (7 bases). There are 14 residues in the CDR3. V shed 6 bases and J shed 4 bases, with 16 bases lying between them. Germline CDR1 reads MNHNY; CDR2 reads SVGAGI (reference sequence). CDR3 residues: CASRNREGGYEQYF. The CDR3, as DNA: TGTGCCAGCAGAAACAGGGAGGGGGGTTACGAGCAGTACTTC.

The genes are TRBV6-5 and TRBJ1-5; 9 bases map to TRBD1. CDR3 length: 14 amino acids. The V gene's germline CDR1 is MNHEY and CDR2 SVGAGI. The junction had 7 bases not matched to a gene; V was cut back by 6 bases and J by 7 bases. Written as DNA, the CDR3 is TGTGCCAGCAGCCCACAGGGGGCGACGCAGCCCCAGCATTTT. It yields the protein CASSPQGATQPQHF.

The chain carries TRBV7-2 and TRBJ1-2; possibly TRBD1 for D (5 bases). The V gene lost 0 bases and the J gene lost 8 bases, with 10 bases spanning the gap. The CDR3 length is 13 residues. In germline, CDR1 is SGHTA, CDR2 FQGNSA. CDR3 sequence reads: CASSLAGGRGYTF. In DNA, the CDR3 is TGTGCCAGCAGCTTAGCGGGGGGACGAGGCTACACCTTC.

The gene calls are TRBV6-6 and TRBJ2-2; D unresolved. CDR3 size: 14 residues. V gave up 3 bases and J gave up 6 bases, with 11 bases separating them. Germline V gene sequence: CDR1 MNHNY, CDR2 SVGAGI (reference sequence). The CDR3 loop reads CASSYVFLSGELFF. The CDR3 DNA reads as TGTGCCAGCAGTTATGTCTTTCTGTCCGGGGAGCTGTTTTTT.